This T cell receptor beta chain was identified in a study of vaccination and CD4 T cells after COVID-19. Sequence data for DNA of cultured CD4+ T cells were generated by the Oncomine TCR Beta short-read assay. MiXCR was run by TCRdb on the PCR reads, yielding one entry per CDR3 protein. The sample shows 3,000 to 3,500 distinct CDR3 sequences, more than 20% of them seen only once. V lost 6 bases to trimming and J lost 4 bases, with 12 bases between them. The CDR3 runs to 13 residues. Study-wide findings and caveats: In convalescent patients, 304 of 307 vaccine-specific clones were spike mono-reactive. SARS-CoV-2-reactive clonotypes rose nonsignificantly, with the median going from approximately 21 to 38.

In regard to this clonotype: As yet, its antigen is unknown.

Regarding treatment: roughly 10-day PBMC culture with coronavirus spike peptide pools or control peptides (ViraFEST assay). According to the study, CD4+ T cells from the unexposed donor were gathered ahead of the COVID-19 pandemic (2011-2018). Half the medium was replaced with fresh IL-2 medium on days 3 and 7. Where cell yield allowed, unexposed-donor CD4+ T cells were probed with SARS-CoV-2 S/N and four cold-coronavirus spikes. What was sequenced was CD4+ T cells from blood, cultured in vitro. This sequence joins TRBV12-3 or TRBV12-4 and TRBJ1-2, with a possible D match to TRBD1 (5 bases). This TCR was sampled from a human donor in good health. The CDR3 sequence is CASRRQGPYGYTF. The CDR3 DNA reads TGTGCCAGCAGGCGTCAGGGACCCTATGGCTACACCTTC.